The 29 T cell receptor beta chains presented below share a single source sample, sequenced in a study of cytomegalovirus exposure and HLA in healthy donors. Primers for the PCR totalled 60 Vbeta and 13 Jbeta. Method: immunoSEQ multiplex PCR; TCRdb's copy keeps in-frame clones and lacks some. The table lists some 110,000 clones, about four fifths of them singletons. Specimen: PBMCs. Every receptor here comes from a man aged 25-40 years in good health and CMV-seropositive.

In its sample, this clone was seen once. CDR3 protein: CATSRGLASLYEQYV. CDR3 nucleotides: TGTGCCACCAGCAGAGGTCTAGCGAGCCTCTACGAGCAGTACGTC. The chain combines TRBV15 with TRBJ2-7; perhaps TRBD2 as D (6 bases). The ends were cut back, 1 base at V and 3 bases at J, with 13 bases in the middle. This CDR3 is built from 15 residues. Germline loops: CDR1 LNHNV, CDR2 YYDKDF (reference sequence).

This clone has more than one count but fewer than ten. The CDR3 spells CASSLADGGTSNEQFF. The CDR3 DNA follows: TGTGCCAGCAGCTTAGCTGATGGCGGGACTAGCAATGAGCAGTTCTTC. The genes are TRBV7-9 and TRBJ2-1; 8 bases are a match to TRBD2. V lost 0 bases and J lost 6; bases outside the gene matches: 7. Germline loops: CDR1 SEHNR, CDR2 FQNEAQ (reference sequence). The CDR3 sequence is 16 residues long.

The rearrangement joins TRBV25-1 to TRBJ2-3; a possible D gene is TRBD2 (7 bases). This CDR3 region has 16 residues. Germline CDR1 MGHDK, CDR2 SYGVNS. Trimming took off 10 bases at V and 2 bases at J, with 22 bases between the two ends. The CDR3 DNA reads as TGTGCCACCCACATGGGGGGCGGGAGCCACACAGATACGCAGTATTTT. Translation gives CATHMGGGSHTDTQYF.

This chain links TRBV5-1 with TRBJ1-3; unclear D gene. The CDR3 consists of 13 residues. V shed 4 bases and J shed 4 bases, with 9 bases lying between them. The germline V gene encodes CDR1 SGHRS and CDR2 YFSETQ. In DNA form, the CDR3 reads TGCGCCAGCAGCCCCACGGTGGGAAACACCATATATTTT. This encodes CASSPTVGNTIYF.

The chain couples TRBV19 to TRBJ2-5; 7 bases fit TRBD1. CDR1 LNHDA and CDR2 SQIVND come from the germline V gene (reference sequence). With 3 bases clipped from V and 2 bases from J, the junction kept 3 bases outside the gene matches. The CDR3 contains 14 residues. CDR3 sequence: CASSIGTVQETQYF. The CDR3 DNA reads as TGTGCCAGTAGTATCGGGACAGTACAAGAGACCCAGTACTTC. The full variable domain, in which reference TRBV19 and TRBJ2-5 provide the parts outside the CDR3, is DGGITQSPKYLFRKEGQNVTLSCEQNLNHDAMYWYRQDPGQGLRLIYYSQIVNDFQKGDIAEGYSVSREKKESFPLTVTSAQKNPTAFYLCASSIGTVQETQYFGPGTRLLVL.

V and J are TRBV29-1 and TRBJ2-7; 10 bases match TRBD1. Germline loops: CDR1 SQVTM, CDR2 ANQGSEA. The length of the CDR3 is 13 residues. Trimming cost V 7 bases and J 3 bases; bases outside gene matches: 6. The CDR3: CSAAGTGVYEQYF. The CDR3 DNA follows: TGCAGCGCCGCCGGGACAGGGGTCTACGAGCAGTACTTC.

This clone was detected only once. The V gene is TRBV5-1, the J gene TRBJ2-3, with D possibly matching TRBD1 (5 bases). Germline-derived CDR1 and CDR2 are SGHRS and YFSETQ. Between the trimmed V and J ends, which lost 4 bases and 0 bases, there was a span of 12 bases. The CDR3 extends over 15 amino acids. Written as DNA, the CDR3 is TGCGCCAGCAGCCATCAGGGTGCTAGCACAGATACGCAGTATTTT. Amino acid sequence: CASSHQGASTDTQYF.

CDR3 sequence: CASSEAGYSYEQYF. The CDR3, as DNA: TGTGCCAGCAGTGAAGCGGGCTACTCCTACGAGCAGTACTTC. J is TRBJ2-7 and V is TRBV6-1; D remains unclear. The CDR3 runs to 14 residues. From germline, CDR1 is MNHNS and CDR2 SASEGT. Trimming took 0 bases from V and 0 from J, leaving 6 bases between them.

V usage is TRBV7-2 and J usage is TRBJ2-1; D is possibly TRBD1 (5 bases). Per germline, CDR1 SGHTA and CDR2 FQGNSA. This CDR3 spans 15 amino acids. V was shortened by 5 bases and J by 6 bases, with 17 bases between the two germline ends. DNA for the CDR3: TGTGCCAGCAGCCGTAAGTCGCCAGGGATCAATGAGCAGTTCTTC. Amino acids: CASSRKSPGINEQFF.

V and J are TRBV19 and TRBJ1-1; D is uncertain. Germline CDR1 and CDR2: LNHDA and SQIVND (reference sequence). The length of the CDR3 is 14 residues. Trimming stripped 3 bases from V and 4 bases from J, with 12 bases between. The CDR3 coding sequence is TGTGCCAGTAGTATCGGACTCCCTAGCACTGAAGCTTTCTTT. It encodes CASSIGLPSTEAFF.

The CDR3 nucleotides read TGTGCCAGCAGTTTGGGGACAGTCTATGGCTACACCTTC. It yields the protein CASSLGTVYGYTF. The V and J genes are TRBV6-5 and TRBJ1-2; the match to TRBD1 covers 7 bases. The germline V gene encodes CDR1 MNHEY and CDR2 SVGAGI. The V gene end was trimmed by 4 bases and the J gene end by 4 bases; junction bases not matched to a gene: 3. The CDR3 consists of 13 residues.

This clone has a handful of counts. The rearrangement uses TRBV6-1 and TRBJ2-1; no firm D call. The germline V and J ends were trimmed by 1 base and 4 bases, with 11 bases remaining between them. The germline V gene has CDR1 MNHNS and CDR2 SASEGT. This CDR3 comprises 15 residues. CDR3 bases: TGTGCCAGCAGTGAAGAGGCAGGTGATTACAATGAGCAGTTCTTC. This encodes CASSEEAGDYNEQFF.

The rearrangement uses TRBV10-3 and TRBJ1-1; D gene uncertain. Germline loops: CDR1 ENHRY, CDR2 SYGVKD. Trimming left V 3 bases short and J 1 base short, with 12 bases between. The CDR3 runs 15 residues. CDR3 sequence: CAISEGVSPNTEAFF. The CDR3 nucleotides read TGTGCCATCAGTGAAGGAGTCAGCCCGAACACTGAAGCTTTCTTT.

Only one count was recorded for this clone. The chain couples TRBV5-4 to TRBJ2-5, with TRBD1 identical over 8 bases. The V and J ends lost 4 bases and 5 bases, in that order; junction bases with no gene match: 10. This CDR3 contains 15 residues. Germline V gene lookup returns CDR1 SGHNT and CDR2 YYREEE (reference sequence). The CDR3 region has the DNA TGTGCCAGCAGCACGCGCTTGACAGGGGATGAGACCCAGTACTTC. This gives the protein CASSTRLTGDETQYF.

The rearrangement joins TRBV19 to TRBJ1-2; 8 bases agree with TRBD1. The CDR3 spans 15 residues. Losses at the gene ends were 3 bases for V and 3 bases for J; bases not matched to a gene: 6. Germline lookup yields CDR1 LNHDA and CDR2 SQIVND (reference sequence). In DNA, the CDR3 is TGTGCCAGTAGTATTCCTGCGACAGGGGACTATGGCTACACCTTC. Translated, it gives CASSIPATGDYGYTF.

On this clone: The sample carries other DNA sequences with the same CDR3. The chain carries TRBV9 and TRBJ2-3; 10 nucleotides align to TRBD1. The germline V gene has CDR1 SGDLS and CDR2 YYNGEE. This CDR3 is built from 15 residues. J gave up 1 base and V 2 bases, and 1 base lay outside the gene matches. The CDR3 loop reads CASSVGTGGTDTQYF. The CDR3 DNA follows: TGTGCCAGCAGCGTGGGGACAGGGGGCACAGATACGCAGTATTTT.

The chain employs TRBV11-3 and TRBJ2-1; 11 positions agree with TRBD2. Trimming removed 1 base from V and 4 bases from J; junction bases left unmatched: 3. The CDR3 covers 16 residues. Per germline, CDR1 SGHNT and CDR2 YENEEA. CDR3 sequence: CASSLGGLAEYNEQFF. In DNA, the CDR3 is TGTGCCAGCAGCTTAGGGGGACTAGCGGAGTACAATGAGCAGTTCTTC.

The rearrangement uses TRBV5-1 and TRBJ2-3, with D possibly TRBD1 on 7 matching bases. This CDR3 contains 14 residues. Between the trimmed V and J ends, which lost 0 bases and 7 bases, there was a span of 12 bases. Germline CDR1 SGHRS, CDR2 YFSETQ. The chain's CDR3 is CASSLEGGGNTQYF. DNA for the CDR3: TGCGCCAGCAGCTTGGAAGGGGGCGGGAATACGCAGTATTTT.

As to this clone: This specimen includes other DNA sequences encoding the same CDR3. This chain uses TRBV12-5 with TRBJ2-2, with no clear D. V gave up 6 bases and J gave up 0 bases, with 8 bases separating them. The CDR3 runs to 14 residues. CDR1 and CDR2 from the germline V gene are LGHNT and FRNRAP. CDR3 loop: CASGSGANTGELFF. CDR3 nucleotide sequence: TGTGCTAGTGGATCCGGAGCGAACACCGGGGAGCTGTTTTTT.

This chain links TRBV4-1 with TRBJ2-1; the match to TRBD2 covers 12 bases. V was clipped by 2 bases and J by 4 bases; unmatched bases: 3. The germline gives CDR1 MGHRA, CDR2 YSYEKL. CDR3 size: 16 residues. The CDR3 here is CASSQLAGGTYNEQFF. The CDR3 DNA reads as TGCGCCAGCAGCCAACTAGCGGGGGGGACTTACAATGAGCAGTTCTTC.

The chain combines TRBV5-1 with TRBJ2-1; D might be TRBD1 (6 bases). Trimming took 4 bases from V and 0 from J, leaving 17 bases between them. Germline CDR1 and CDR2: SGHRS and YFSETQ. The CDR3 has 17 amino acids. The CDR3 is CASSLTQGPSSYNEQFF. The CDR3 region has the DNA TGCGCCAGCAGCCTCACACAGGGTCCGAGCTCCTACAATGAGCAGTTCTTC.

The chain links TRBV19 to TRBJ1-1, with D perhaps matching TRBD1 (6 bases). The CDR3 consists of 14 residues. The germline V gene has CDR1 LNHDA and CDR2 SQIVND (reference sequence). V lost 6 bases, J lost 4 bases, and 15 bases lay in between. The DNA for the CDR3 is TGTGCCAGTAGGTACTGGGGGCGGAGCACTGAAGCTTTCTTT. This encodes CASRYWGRSTEAFF.

V and J are TRBV5-1 and TRBJ1-1; perhaps TRBD1 as D (5 bases). Looked up from germline, CDR1 is SGHRS and CDR2 is YFSETQ. This CDR3 has 13 amino acids. V was shortened by 4 bases and J by 6 bases, with 13 bases between the two germline ends. The CDR3 DNA reads TGCGCCAGCAGCCTAGACGGGGGGGCTGAAGCTTTCTTT. Protein: CASSLDGGAEAFF. The full variable domain, rest sourced from reference TRBV5-1 and TRBJ1-1, is KAGVTQTPRYLIKTRGQQVTLSCSPISGHRSVSWYQQTPGQGLQFLFEYFSETQRNKGNFPGRFSGRQFSNSRSEMNVSTLELGDSALYLCASSLDGGAEAFFGQGTRLTVV.

V is TRBV5-1 and J is TRBJ2-3; D may be TRBD2 (6 bases). From germline, CDR1 is SGHRS and CDR2 YFSETQ. The CDR3 sequence is 13 residues long. Deletions cut 4 bases from V and 2 bases from J, with 8 bases between. Here the CDR3 DNA reads TGCGCCAGCAGCCAGGACTACACAGATACGCAGTATTTT. This sequence encodes CASSQDYTDTQYF. Complete variable domain (other parts from reference TRBV5-1 and TRBJ2-3): KAGVTQTPRYLIKTRGQQVTLSCSPISGHRSVSWYQQTPGQGLQFLFEYFSETQRNKGNFPGRFSGRQFSNSRSEMNVSTLELGDSALYLCASSQDYTDTQYFGPGTRLTVL.

This chain's CDR3 is CASSRQAPRFYGYTF. The CDR3 nucleotides read TGTGCCAGCAGTCGACAGGCGCCCAGGTTCTATGGCTACACCTTC. J is TRBJ1-2 and V is TRBV5-4, with a weak D call TRBD1 (6 bases). Germline assignment: CDR1 SGHNT and CDR2 YYREEE (reference sequence). Deletions cut 5 bases from V and 4 bases from J, with 18 bases between. This CDR3 contains 15 residues.

In DNA form, the CDR3 reads TGTGCCTGGAGTGTACACTCCTACAATGAGCAGTTCTTC. Its translation is CAWSVHSYNEQFF. The chain combines TRBV30 with TRBJ2-1; D ambiguous. Trimming took 0 bases from V and 0 from J, leaving 3 bases between them. The CDR3 covers 13 residues. Germline assignment: CDR1 GTSNPN and CDR2 SVGIG (reference sequence).

Here the CDR3 DNA reads TGTGCCAGCAGCTTAGCGTTGCAGGGGAGGGATGAGCAGTTCTTC. This translates into CASSLALQGRDEQFF. J is TRBJ2-1 and V is TRBV7-6, with D possibly TRBD2 on 7 matching bases. Trimming shortened V by 0 bases and J by 8 bases, and 14 bases separated the two germline ends. This CDR3 has 15 amino acids. Germline CDR1 reads SGHVS; CDR2 reads FNYEAQ.

V is TRBV5-1 and J is TRBJ2-1; TRBD2 matches at 7 bases. J gave up 9 bases and V 3 bases, and 6 bases lay outside the gene matches. This CDR3 region has 13 residues. Germline assignment: CDR1 SGHRS and CDR2 YFSETQ. Here the CDR3 DNA reads TGCGCCAGCAGCTGGGAGGGAGTAGCTGAGCAGTTCTTC. This encodes CASSWEGVAEQFF.

The chain combines TRBV5-8 with TRBJ2-4; TRBD1 is a possible D gene (5 bases). Germline loops: CDR1 SGHTS, CDR2 YDEGEE. The V gene lost 2 bases and the J gene lost 0 bases, with 18 bases spanning the gap. The CDR3 covers 18 residues. CDR3 in DNA: TGTGCCAGCAGCTTTTTCGTGTCAGGGCGATTAGCCAAAAACATTCAGTACTTC. This codes for CASSFFVSGRLAKNIQYF.